A selection of T cell receptor beta chains follows, all from one sample in a study of T-cell memory formation after mild COVID-19. Using its own MiXCR run on the 5' RACE reads, TCRdb lists one record per CDR3 protein. The table shows some 440,000 distinct CDR3 sequences, with roughly 25% occurring only once. The specimen sequenced was PBMCs or a T cell subset sorted from them (not recorded which). The receptor set was obtained from an adult woman who had mild COVID-19 (a few samples of this study predate the infection). Cell type and time point are not known. The CDR3 runs from the conserved cysteine through the conserved F or W. Fields, in order: clone size, V gene, J gene, CDR3 protein. The size of a clone is reported for some rows only, either as once, few or many, or as a class for expanded clones.

-	TRBV12-3/TRBV12-4	TRBJ2-7	CASSAPGKFGYEQYF
-	TRBV5-1	TRBJ2-4	CASSPTGGNRHVAKNIQYF
-	TRBV12-3/TRBV12-4	TRBJ1-2	CASRIQGSNYGYTF
-	TRBV7-2	TRBJ2-7	CASARGDGARQYF
-	TRBV7-2	TRBJ2-3	CASSLEGHTDTQYF
few	TRBV20-1	TRBJ2-1	CSARGTSGSNEQFF
few	TRBV7-2	TRBJ2-3	CASSPRAARVKQYF
-	TRBV20-1	TRBJ2-5	CSARGDRGGGETQYF
few	TRBV15	TRBJ1-1	CATSRVLTARAGTEAFF
-	TRBV15	TRBJ2-5	CATSTRTSGKETQYF
few	TRBV10-3	TRBJ2-7	CAISDVRDEQYF
few	TRBV7-9	TRBJ2-1	CASSSDHNEQFF
-	TRBV20-1	TRBJ2-1	CSARGVRENYNEQFF
few	TRBV4-2	TRBJ1-3	CASSSKIGASSGNTIYF
few	TRBV3-1	TRBJ2-5	CASSRASRGETQYF
-	TRBV12-3/TRBV12-4	TRBJ2-2	CASSLGGLGGELFF
once	TRBV30	TRBJ1-1	CAWTRDFLSAFF
-	TRBV7-9	TRBJ2-7	CASSFTGTADRGQYF
-	TRBV27	TRBJ1-6	CASSSSGRVDNSPLHF
-	TRBV19	TRBJ2-1	CASSDVPGTERFF
-	TRBV20-1	TRBJ1-1	CSARPRRGITDTEAFF
once	TRBV20-1	TRBJ1-1	CSARDRGQGFTEAFF
few	TRBV7-6	TRBJ2-1	CASSLTRRDNEQFF
few	TRBV12-3/TRBV12-4	TRBJ2-2	CASRLSGKSTGELFF
few	TRBV7-2	TRBJ1-1	CASSLTPEAFF
-	TRBV9	TRBJ1-2	CASSVGQGFYGYTF
few	TRBV12-3/TRBV12-4	TRBJ2-7	CASSPTSGGFHEQYF
few	TRBV7-7	TRBJ2-3	CASSPIRGGTDTQYF
few	TRBV7-9	TRBJ2-1	CASSPVAGGLSYNEQFF
-	TRBV20-1	TRBJ1-1	CSAPRQGAEAFF
-	TRBV19	TRBJ2-5	CASSMRRETQYF
-	TRBV18	TRBJ2-7	CASSSLGQAYYEQYF
few	TRBV6-6	TRBJ2-1	CASSYAGDNEQFF
-	TRBV9	TRBJ2-5	CASSVVGEIRETQYF
few	TRBV6-5	TRBJ1-1	CASSSTRGNTEAFF
few	TRBV12-3/TRBV12-4	TRBJ1-2	CASSLQGWYGYTF
few	TRBV14	TRBJ2-7	CASSSRAQGAYEQYF
-	TRBV7-9	TRBJ2-7	CASSFGTPSYEQYF
few	TRBV5-1	TRBJ2-1	CASSLDGTEPFNEQFF
-	TRBV28	TRBJ2-6	CASSFMGLSSGANVLTF
-	TRBV7-2	TRBJ2-1	CASSYRGTSGVNEQFF
few	TRBV11-2	TRBJ2-7	CASSFEGVGSYEQYF
few	TRBV15	TRBJ2-7	CATRSTGSSYEQYF
many	TRBV24-1	TRBJ2-3	CATSDLDSIAGPTDTQYF
-	TRBV29-1	TRBJ2-1	CSVAGGSSYNEQFF
few	TRBV6-5	TRBJ1-2	CASSYHDRGYTF
-	TRBV7-2	TRBJ1-2	CASSSVAQGADYGYTF
once	TRBV11-2	TRBJ1-3	CASSLLGSGNTIYF
-	TRBV19	TRBJ1-5	CASMGTITRSNQPQHF
-	TRBV7-8	TRBJ1-3	CASSPSWDSQFGNTIYF
once	TRBV20-1	TRBJ2-7	CSAPGLAGYPYEQYF
many	TRBV27	TRBJ1-2	CASSLTGDYGYTF
-	TRBV20-1	TRBJ2-7	CSASYPDRSYEQYF
many	TRBV6-5	TRBJ2-7	CASSSTYQFEQYF
-	TRBV10-3	TRBJ2-3	CAISEGGGAVDTQYF
few	TRBV7-9	TRBJ2-5	CASSLVLAGSGTQYF